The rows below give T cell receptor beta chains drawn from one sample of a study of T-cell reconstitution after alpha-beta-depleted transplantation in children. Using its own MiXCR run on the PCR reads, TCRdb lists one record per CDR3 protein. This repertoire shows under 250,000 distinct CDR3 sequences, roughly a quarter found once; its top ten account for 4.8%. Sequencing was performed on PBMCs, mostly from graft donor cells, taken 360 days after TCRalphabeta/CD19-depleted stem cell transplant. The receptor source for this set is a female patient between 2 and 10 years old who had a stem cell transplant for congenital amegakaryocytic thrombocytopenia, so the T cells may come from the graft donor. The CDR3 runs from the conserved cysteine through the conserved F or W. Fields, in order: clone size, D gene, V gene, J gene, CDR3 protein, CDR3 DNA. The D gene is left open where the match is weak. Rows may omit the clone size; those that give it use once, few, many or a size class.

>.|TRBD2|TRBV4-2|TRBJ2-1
CASSQDHWGGGNEQFF
TGTGCCAGCAGCCAAGACCATTGGGGGGGTGGAAATGAGCAGTTCTTC
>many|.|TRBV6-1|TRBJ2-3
CASSEFSTDTQYF
TGTGCCAGCAGTGAATTCTCCACAGATACGCAGTATTTT
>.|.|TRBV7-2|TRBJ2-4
CASSTRFSGKNIQYF
TGTGCCAGCAGCACCCGTTTTAGCGGTAAAAACATTCAGTACTTC
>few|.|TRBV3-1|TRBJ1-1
CASSQARGWGTEAFF
TGTGCCAGCAGCCAAGCCAGAGGGTGGGGCACTGAAGCTTTCTTT
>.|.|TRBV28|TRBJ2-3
CASSPGRTAFTDTQYF
TGTGCCAGCAGTCCGGGCCGGACAGCCTTCACAGATACGCAGTATTTT
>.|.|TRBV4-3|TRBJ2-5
CASSQEFGWETQYF
TGCGCCAGCAGCCAAGAGTTCGGTTGGGAGACCCAGTACTTC
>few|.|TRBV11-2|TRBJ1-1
CASSPTKGGTSEAFF
TGTGCCAGCAGCCCAACTAAAGGGGGGACTAGTGAAGCTTTCTTT
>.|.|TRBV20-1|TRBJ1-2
CSATTATVKYGYTF
TGCAGTGCTACGACGGCCACAGTGAAATATGGCTACACCTTC
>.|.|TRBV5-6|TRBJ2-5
CASTNPSLARQAQYF
TGTGCCAGCACCAATCCGTCCTTGGCTAGACAGGCCCAGTACTTC
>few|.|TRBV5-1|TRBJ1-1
CASSLGLGRGTEAFF
TGCGCCAGCAGCTTGGGGCTTGGCAGGGGCACTGAAGCTTTCTTT
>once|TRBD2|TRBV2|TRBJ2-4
CASSPRTSGRAYAKNIQYF
TGTGCCAGCAGTCCGCGGACTAGCGGGAGGGCTTATGCCAAAAACATTCAGTACTTC
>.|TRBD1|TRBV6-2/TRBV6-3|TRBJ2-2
CASSYATDRGWGNTGELFF
TGTGCCAGCAGTTACGCGACGGACAGGGGTTGGGGTAACACCGGGGAGCTGTTTTTT
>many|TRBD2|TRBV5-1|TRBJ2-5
CASSLGAAGETQYF
TGCGCCAGCAGCTTGGGGGCAGCGGGGGAGACCCAGTACTTC
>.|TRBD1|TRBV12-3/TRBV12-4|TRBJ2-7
CASSSGDRGFHEQYF
TGTGCCAGCAGTTCGGGAGACAGGGGATTCCACGAGCAGTACTTC
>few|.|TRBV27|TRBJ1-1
CASRSRWNTEAFF
TGTGCCAGCAGGAGCCGGTGGAACACTGAAGCTTTCTTT
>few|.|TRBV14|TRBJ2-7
CASSPDMLAYEQYF
TGTGCCAGCAGCCCAGACATGTTGGCTTACGAGCAGTACTTC
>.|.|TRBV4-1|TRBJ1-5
CASSLQTGRGGQPQHF
TGCGCCAGCAGCCTTCAGACGGGCAGGGGAGGGCAGCCCCAGCATTTT
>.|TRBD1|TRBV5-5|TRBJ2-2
CASSLEAQGENTGELFF
TGTGCCAGCAGCTTGGAGGCTCAGGGGGAGAACACCGGGGAGCTGTTTTTT
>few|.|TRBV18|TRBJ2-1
CASSPRKAYNEQFF
TGTGCCAGCTCACCCCGTAAGGCCTACAATGAGCAGTTCTTC
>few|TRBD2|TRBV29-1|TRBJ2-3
CSVAGGREKGDTQYF
TGCAGCGTTGCGGGAGGGCGGGAGAAGGGAGATACGCAGTATTTT
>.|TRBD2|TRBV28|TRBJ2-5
CASSFLSREGNQYF
TGTGCCAGCAGTTTTTTAAGCCGGGAGGGCAACCAGTACTTC
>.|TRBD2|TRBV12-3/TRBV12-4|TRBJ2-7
CASSFGGRASVWAYEQYF
TGTGCCAGCAGTTTCGGCGGGAGGGCCTCTGTATGGGCCTACGAGCAGTACTTC
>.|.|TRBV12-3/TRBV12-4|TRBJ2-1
CASSITHSGNEQFF
TGTGCCAGCAGTATAACTCATTCAGGGAATGAGCAGTTCTTC
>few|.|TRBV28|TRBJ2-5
CASSYVKGGPRETQYF
TGTGCCAGCAGTTATGTTAAGGGAGGTCCACGGGAGACCCAGTACTTC
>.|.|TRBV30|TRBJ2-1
CAWSLQNGNEQFF
TGTGCCTGGAGTTTACAAAACGGGAATGAGCAGTTCTTC
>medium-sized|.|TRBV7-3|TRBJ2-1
CASTLTAGLDADEQFF
TGTGCCAGCACCCTGACCGCGGGATTAGACGCGGATGAGCAGTTCTTC
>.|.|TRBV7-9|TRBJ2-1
CASSLVLGNEQFF
TGTGCCAGCAGCTTAGTACTAGGGAATGAGCAGTTCTTC
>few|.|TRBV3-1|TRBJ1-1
CASSQEMTSGGFF
TGTGCCAGCAGCCAAGAGATGACGAGTGGGGGTTTCTTT
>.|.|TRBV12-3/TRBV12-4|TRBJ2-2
CASNTLRGLGAGELFF
TGTGCCAGCAACACCCTCCGGGGCCTGGGCGCCGGGGAGCTGTTTTTT
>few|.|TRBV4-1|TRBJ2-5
CASSQGPGRSQETQYF
TGCGCCAGCAGCCAGGGACCCGGCAGAAGCCAAGAGACCCAGTACTTC
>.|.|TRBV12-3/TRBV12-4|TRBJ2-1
CASSVPGSYNEQFF
TGTGCCAGCAGTGTACCCGGGAGCTACAATGAGCAGTTCTTC
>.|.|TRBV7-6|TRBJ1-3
CASSPQTALGARGNTIYF
TGTGCCAGCAGCCCTCAAACCGCGTTGGGGGCCAGGGGAAACACCATATATTTT
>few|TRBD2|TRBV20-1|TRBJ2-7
CSARSVTSDYEQYF
TGCAGTGCTAGATCCGTAACTAGCGACTACGAGCAGTACTTC
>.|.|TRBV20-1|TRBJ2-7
CSARDLRTYSYEQYF
TGCAGTGCTAGAGATCTGCGGACTTACTCCTACGAGCAGTACTTC
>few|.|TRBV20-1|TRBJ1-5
CSARDRPRQARYSNQPQHF
TGCAGTGCTAGAGATCGTCCCAGGCAAGCGAGATATAGCAATCAGCCCCAGCATTTT
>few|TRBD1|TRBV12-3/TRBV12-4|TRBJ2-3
CASIQGAADTQYF
TGTGCCAGCATCCAGGGGGCAGCAGATACGCAGTATTTT
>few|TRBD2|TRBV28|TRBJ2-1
CASSAGEDNNEQFF
TGTGCCAGCAGTGCGGGGGAAGACAACAATGAGCAGTTCTTC
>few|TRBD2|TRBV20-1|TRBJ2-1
CSARFGLADKNEQFF
TGCAGTGCTAGATTCGGTCTAGCGGACAAAAATGAGCAGTTCTTC
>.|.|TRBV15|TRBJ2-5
CATSRDWETQYF
TGTGCCACCAGCAGAGATTGGGAGACCCAGTACTTC
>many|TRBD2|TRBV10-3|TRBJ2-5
CAISEKSGAGGQETQYF
TGTGCCATCAGTGAGAAGTCGGGAGCGGGGGGACAAGAGACCCAGTACTTC
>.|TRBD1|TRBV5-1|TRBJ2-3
CASSTGAGSDTQYF
TGCGCCAGCAGCACAGGGGCGGGTTCGGATACGCAGTATTTT
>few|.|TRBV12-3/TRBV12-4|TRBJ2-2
CASSPLGGALDTGELFF
TGTGCCAGCAGTCCCCTAGGCGGGGCCCTGGACACCGGGGAGCTGTTTTTT
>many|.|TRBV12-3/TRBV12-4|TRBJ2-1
CASSFISRSYNEQFF
TGTGCCAGCAGTTTTATCTCTAGGTCCTACAATGAGCAGTTCTTC
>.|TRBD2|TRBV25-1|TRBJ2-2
CASSHGEGGELFF
TGTGCCAGCAGCCACGGGGAGGGCGGGGAGCTGTTTTTT
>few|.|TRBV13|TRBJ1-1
CASSPDGLNTEAFF
TGTGCCAGCAGCCCGGACGGCCTGAACACTGAAGCTTTCTTT
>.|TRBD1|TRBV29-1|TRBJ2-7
CSGLTGGGYEQYF
TGCAGCGGCCTGACAGGGGGGGGCTACGAGCAGTACTTC
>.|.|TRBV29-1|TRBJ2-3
CSVEGVDTQYF
TGCAGCGTTGAAGGTGTAGATACGCAGTATTTT
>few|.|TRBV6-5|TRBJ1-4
CASSSLRTAINEKLFF
TGTGCCAGCAGTTCTCTCCGGACGGCTATTAATGAAAAACTGTTTTTT
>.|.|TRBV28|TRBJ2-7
CASSFQGPYEQYF
TGTGCCAGCAGTTTTCAGGGGCCCTACGAGCAGTACTTC
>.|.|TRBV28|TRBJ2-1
CASRPRTGSHEQFF
TGTGCCAGCAGGCCCAGGACTGGGTCCCATGAGCAGTTCTTC